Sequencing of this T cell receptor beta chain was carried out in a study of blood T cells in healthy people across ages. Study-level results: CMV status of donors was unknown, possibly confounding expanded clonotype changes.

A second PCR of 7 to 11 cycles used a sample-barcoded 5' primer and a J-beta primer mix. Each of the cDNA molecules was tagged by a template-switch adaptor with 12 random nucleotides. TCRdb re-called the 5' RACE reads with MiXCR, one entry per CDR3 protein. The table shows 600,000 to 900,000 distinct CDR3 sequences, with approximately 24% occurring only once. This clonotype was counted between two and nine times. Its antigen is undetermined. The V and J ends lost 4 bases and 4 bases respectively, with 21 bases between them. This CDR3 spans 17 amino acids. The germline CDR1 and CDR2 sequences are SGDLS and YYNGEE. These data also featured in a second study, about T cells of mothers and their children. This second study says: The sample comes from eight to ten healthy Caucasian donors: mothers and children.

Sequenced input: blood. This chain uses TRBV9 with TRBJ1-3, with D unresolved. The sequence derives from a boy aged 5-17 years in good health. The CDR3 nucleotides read TGTGCCAGCAGCCCCCTTAAGTCCAGAAGACTAGGAAACACCATATATTTT. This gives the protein CASSPLKSRRLGNTIYF.